This entry lists 24 T cell receptor beta chains sequenced from one sample in a study of T-cell memory formation after mild COVID-19. One entry per CDR3 protein results from TCRdb running MiXCR on the 5' RACE reads. The table has a few hundred thousand distinct CDR3 sequences, about 16% seen once. Input material: PBMCs or a T cell subset sorted from them (not recorded which). The source of these receptors is a man younger than 30 who had mild COVID-19 (a few samples of this study predate the infection). Cell type and time point are not known.

The rearrangement uses TRBV30 and TRBJ1-5; no definite D call. Germline CDR1 reads GTSNPN; CDR2 reads SVGIG (reference sequence). Trimming shortened V by 2 bases and J by 4 bases, and 9 bases separated the two germline ends. CDR3 length: 13 residues. In DNA, the CDR3 is TGTGCCTGGAGTAGTTCACTTAATCAGCCCCAGCATTTT. It is translated as CAWSSSLNQPQHF. The full variable domain, in which reference TRBV30 and TRBJ1-5 provide the parts outside the CDR3, is SQTIHQWPATLVQPVGSPLSLECTVEGTSNPNLYWYRQAAGRGLQLLFYSVGIGQISSEVPQNLSASRPQDRQFILSSKKLLLSDSGFYLCAWSSSLNQPQHFGDGTRLSIL.

The rearrangement uses TRBV29-1 and TRBJ2-1; D may match TRBD1 or TRBD2 (6 bases each). The CDR3 has 17 amino acids. Germline-derived CDR1 and CDR2 are SQVTM and ANQGSEA. The V and J ends lost 0 bases and 1 base respectively, with 16 bases between them. CDR3 DNA: TGCAGCGTTGAAGATCTAGGGGGGCCTGATTCCTACAATGAGCAGTTCTTC. Protein: CSVEDLGGPDSYNEQFF.

The chain links TRBV4-2 to TRBJ1-1, with TRBD1 matching over 9 bases. The V and J ends lost 4 bases and 1 base, in that order; junction bases with no gene match: 13. This CDR3 spans 18 amino acids. The germline V gene has CDR1 LGHNA and CDR2 YNFKEQ. The CDR3 nucleotides are TGTGCCAGCAGCCTAGTATCCCTACAGGGGGCCTCGAACACTGAAGCTTTCTTT. Its translation is CASSLVSLQGASNTEAFF.

J is TRBJ1-1 and V is TRBV4-3; TRBD1 agrees at 7 bases. In germline, CDR1 is LGHNA, CDR2 YSLEER. Trimming took 5 bases from V and 0 from J; bases not matched to a gene: 6. The CDR3 is made up of 15 amino acids. CDR3: CASSVQGSMNTEAFF. As DNA, the CDR3 is TGCGCCAGCAGCGTACAGGGGTCTATGAACACTGAAGCTTTCTTT.

The CDR3 here is CSARVGGNSYEQYF. In DNA, the CDR3 is TGCAGTGCTAGAGTCGGGGGCAACTCCTACGAGCAGTACTTC. The V and J genes are TRBV20-1 and TRBJ2-7; D possibly matches TRBD1 or TRBD2 (6 bases each). This CDR3 has 14 residues. V lost 1 base and J lost 0, with 10 bases in between. CDR1 and CDR2 from the germline V gene are DFQATT and SNEGSKA (reference sequence).

This clonotype was detected only a few times. The chain uses TRBV5-1 and TRBJ2-5; D gene ambiguous. Trimming stripped 1 base from V and 5 bases from J, with 15 bases between. CDR1 and CDR2 from the germline V gene are SGHRS and YFSETQ. The CDR3 totals 15 residues. The CDR3 coding sequence is TGCGCCAGCAGCTTGAGATTGGGGATTGGGGAGACCCAGTACTTC. Residues: CASSLRLGIGETQYF.

This chain uses TRBV6-6 with TRBJ2-7, with D uncertain. CDR3 length: 13 amino acids. CDR1 and CDR2 (germline): MNHNY, SVGAGI (reference sequence). Trimming left V 0 bases short and J 6 bases short, with 9 bases between. CDR3 DNA: TGTGCCAGCAGTTACTCGGCCAGTTCCGAGCAGTACTTC. The encoded protein is CASSYSASSEQYF.

The rearrangement joins TRBV6-2 or TRBV6-3 to TRBJ2-7, with no clear D. Per germline, CDR1 MNHEY and CDR2 SVGEGT. CDR3 length equals 12 residues. V shed 2 bases and J shed 4 bases, with 6 bases lying between them. The CDR3 coding sequence is TGTGCCAGCAGTTACAACCGGTACGAGCAGTACTTC. It yields the protein CASSYNRYEQYF.

This clonotype was counted ten times or more. The chain joins TRBV20-1 to TRBJ1-2; D unclear. This CDR3 is 11 amino acids long. V dropped 5 bases and J dropped 1 base, with 5 bases sitting between them. CDR1 DFQATT and CDR2 SNEGSKA come from the germline V gene (reference sequence). The chain's CDR3 is CSAPDNYGYTF. DNA for the CDR3: TGCAGTGCTCCAGATAACTATGGCTACACCTTC.

In this sample, this clonotype turned up once. An end of the junction does not agree with germline; a read error may underlie this. The genes are TRBV6-5 and TRBJ2-1; perhaps TRBD1 as D (6 bases). Germline V gene sequence: CDR1 MNHEY, CDR2 SVGAGI. This CDR3 is 11 amino acids long. The CDR3 protein is CASRSQGFTLF. The CDR3 nucleotides are TGTGCCAGCAGATCGCAGGGGTTCACGCTCTTC.

The V and J genes are TRBV21-1 and TRBJ2-7; the D segment call TRBD1 is taken from the table without a DNA check. TRBV21-1 is shown as a pseudogene. The CDR3 is made up of 17 amino acids. The chain's CDR3 is CASSKGRDRGPPYEQYV. The CDR3, as DNA: TGTGCCAGCAGCAAAGGGAGGGACAGGGGGCCTCCCTACGAGCAGTACGTC.

This clonotype came up many times. The genes are TRBV2 and TRBJ2-7; 7 nucleotides agree with TRBD1. J lost 0 bases, V lost 8 bases, and 4 bases had no gene match. The germline V gene has CDR1 SNHLY and CDR2 FYNNEI. The CDR3 has 13 amino acids. The CDR3 DNA is TGTGCCAGCTCAGGGACAGCCTCCTACGAGCAGTACTTC. This sequence encodes CASSGTASYEQYF.

This clonotype was seen a handful of times. This sequence joins TRBV15 and TRBJ2-7, with 10 bases aligning to TRBD2. The CDR3 loop spans 19 amino acids. Germline V lookup: CDR1 LNHNV, CDR2 YYDKDF (reference sequence). The V gene end was trimmed by 2 bases and the J gene end by 0 bases; junction bases not matched to a gene: 13. The CDR3 bases are TGTGCCACCAGCAGACCTACCCCGGGACTAGCGTCTCCCTCCTACGAGCAGTACTTC. Amino acids: CATSRPTPGLASPSYEQYF.

With respect to this clonotype: The junction does not match germline at one end; this may be a read error. The V call is TRBV12-3 or TRBV12-4, the J call TRBJ2-1; D is unresolved. CDR3 length: 13 amino acids. The CDR3, as DNA: TGTGCCAGCAGTCCCTTCACCACCAATGAGAAGTTCTTC. Translating gives CASSPFTTNEKFF.

This chain joins TRBV28 and TRBJ1-5; 7 bases align to TRBD1. Per germline, CDR1 MDHEN and CDR2 SYDVKM. The CDR3 loop spans 13 amino acids. With V trimmed by 6 bases and J by 7 bases, 6 bases remained unmatched. The CDR3 region has the DNA TGTGCCAGCAGCCGGGACAGTCGGCAGCCCCAGCATTTT. Protein: CASSRDSRQPQHF.

This clonotype appeared a few times. The V gene is TRBV6-2 or TRBV6-3, the J gene TRBJ2-2; 10 bases are a match to TRBD1. V shed 9 bases and J 7 bases; nucleotides not matched to a gene: 8. The CDR3 has 14 residues. Per germline, CDR1 MNHEY and CDR2 SVGEGT. The CDR3 nucleotides read TGTGCCAGTTCCGGGACAGGGGAATTCGGGGAGCTGTTTTTT. Amino acids: CASSGTGEFGELFF.

This rearrangement joins TRBV4-1 to TRBJ1-5; D gene uncertain. From germline, CDR1 is MGHRA and CDR2 YSYEKL. V lost 0 bases and J 1 base, leaving 7 bases between the germline ends. This CDR3 spans 15 amino acids. CDR3 sequence reads: CASSQDGLSNQPQHF. Written as DNA, the CDR3 is TGCGCCAGCAGCCAAGATGGTTTGAGCAATCAGCCCCAGCATTTT.

Many counts were recorded for this clonotype. The gene calls are TRBV18 and TRBJ1-2; the D is unclear. Germline V gene data show CDR1 as KGHSH and CDR2 as LQKENI. The CDR3 runs 15 residues. The V gene lost 2 bases and the J gene lost 2 bases, with 12 bases spanning the gap. CDR3 DNA: TGTGCCAGCTCACCAGATGTGCCGTCCAACTATGGCTACACCTTC. It specifies CASSPDVPSNYGYTF.

The gene calls are TRBV5-1 and TRBJ2-1, with 8 bases matching TRBD1. CDR1 and CDR2 from the germline V gene are SGHRS and YFSETQ. This CDR3 is built from 17 residues. V lost 2 bases, J lost 3 bases, and 10 bases stayed unmatched. CDR3 amino acids: CASSLPEPGQVYNEQFF. In DNA, the CDR3 is TGCGCCAGCAGCTTACCAGAACCGGGACAGGTCTACAATGAGCAGTTCTTC.

The chain combines TRBV6-2 or TRBV6-3 with TRBJ2-4; D remains ambiguous. The CDR3 has 13 residues. The germline CDR1 and CDR2 sequences are MNHEY and SVGEGT. V was cut by 2 bases and J by 10 bases, with 12 bases left in between. The CDR3 is CASSYPTPWIQYF. The CDR3, as DNA: TGTGCCAGCAGTTACCCAACCCCTTGGATTCAGTACTTC.

This clonotype was counted between two and nine times. The rearrangement joins TRBV19 to TRBJ2-3; the D is unclear. CDR3 length: 14 amino acids. Germline-derived CDR1 and CDR2 are LNHDA and SQIVND (reference sequence). The V end was cut by 4 bases, the J end by 0 bases, with 8 bases between. CDR3 protein: CASSNSVSTDTQYF. The CDR3 DNA reads as TGTGCCAGTAGTAACTCCGTCAGCACAGATACGCAGTATTTT.

In this sample, this clonotype turned up a few times. The genes are TRBV28 and TRBJ2-4; D is possibly TRBD1 or TRBD2 (5 bases each). The CDR3 sequence is 15 residues long. Germline loops: CDR1 MDHEN, CDR2 SYDVKM. V lost 8 bases, J lost 0 bases, and 14 bases lay in between. The CDR3 DNA reads TGTGCCAGCTCCCCCACAGGACTAGCCAAAAACATTCAGTACTTC. Amino acid sequence: CASSPTGLAKNIQYF. Full variable domain (outside the CDR3, taken from reference TRBV28 and TRBJ2-4): DVKVTQSSRYLVKRTGEKVFLECVQDMDHENMFWYRQDPGLGLRLIYFSYDVKMKEKGDIPEGYSVSREKKERFSLILESASTNQTSMYLCASSPTGLAKNIQYFGAGTRLSVL.

This chain joins TRBV6-2 or TRBV6-3 and TRBJ1-2; no definite D call. Trimming pared 2 bases from V and 8 bases from J, leaving 12 bases between. This CDR3 is built from 13 residues. Germline loops: CDR1 MNHEY, CDR2 SVGEGT. CDR3 sequence (DNA): TGTGCCAGCAGTTACGCCGGGCCCAGCGGCTACACCTTC. Protein sequence: CASSYAGPSGYTF.

This clonotype has just a few counts. DNA of the CDR3: TGTGCCAGCAGTTTCAAGATGTTCGGGGAGCTGTTTTTT. Protein product: CASSFKMFGELFF. J is TRBJ2-2 and V is TRBV27; D is ambiguous. Germline V gene data show CDR1 as MNHEY and CDR2 as SMNVEV (reference sequence). V was clipped by 3 bases and J by 7 bases, with 9 bases between them. This CDR3 contains 13 residues.